This is a list of T cell receptor beta chains from one sample in a study of metastatic and nonmetastatic thyroid tumors. MiXCR was used by TCRdb to re-call the PCR reads. The sample contains roughly 25,000 clones, under 15% of which appear only once. Material: blood. These receptors originate from a female donor with papillary thyroid cancer or a benign thyroid nodule (not recorded which). Some clones in this sample may be carry-over from other donors' samples. CDR3s include the opening cysteine and the closing phenylalanine or tryptophan. Each record gives: D gene, clone size, V gene, J gene, CDR3 DNA, CDR3 protein. A D gene is named only where the DNA matches it firmly. Size tells how often a clone was seen (once, few, many) or the class of an expanded clone, and some rows leave it out.

>-|many|TRBV9|TRBJ1-4
TGTGCCAGCAGCGGCGGGGGTTGGAGCGGTAATGAAAAACTGTTTTTT
CASSGGGWSGNEKLFF
>-|many|TRBV29-1|TRBJ1-1
TGCAGCGCCGGAGTCGTTACTGAAGCTTTCTTT
CSAGVVTEAFF
>-|few|TRBV19|TRBJ2-7
TGTGCCAGTAGTCCCTACGCATCCTACGAGCAGTACTTC
CASSPYASYEQYF
>-|-|TRBV7-8|TRBJ1-5
TGTGCCAACAGCTTAGGAGGGCTCAGGGGGCCCCAGCATTTT
CANSLGGLRGPQHF
>TRBD1|-|TRBV11-2|TRBJ2-7
TGTGCCAGCAGCTCGGGACACTGGACAGGGGGACTCTACGAGCAGTACTTC
CASSSGHWTGGLYEQYF
>-|many|TRBV7-2|TRBJ1-4
TGTGCCAGCACAAGGGGTATCGGCGAAAAACTGTTTTTT
CASTRGIGEKLFF
>-|many|TRBV10-3|TRBJ2-2
TGTGCCGTCCGGGACGGGAAAGGGGAGCTGTTTTTT
CAVRDGKGELFF
>-|medium-sized|TRBV18|TRBJ1-2
TGTGCCAGCTCACCACCACCAGGGCTCATAAACTATGGCTACACCTTC
CASSPPPGLINYGYTF
>-|few|TRBV6-5|TRBJ2-7
TGTGCCAGCAGTTACTCGACGTCAGGAATGGACGAGCAGTACTTC
CASSYSTSGMDEQYF
>TRBD1|medium-sized|TRBV18|TRBJ1-2
TGTGCCAGCTCACTCCCAGACAGGGGAAACTATGGCTACACCTTC
CASSLPDRGNYGYTF
>-|many|TRBV11-3|TRBJ2-1
TGTGCCAGCAGCTTGACTAGTCTCAATGAGCAGTTCTTC
CASSLTSLNEQFF
>-|-|TRBV7-2|TRBJ2-7
TGTGCCAGCAGTAGTAGGTCGGCGAACTACGAGCAGTACTTC
CASSSRSANYEQYF
>-|many|TRBV12-3/TRBV12-4|TRBJ2-1
TGTGCCAGCAGTTTCGCCGACTTTAATGAGCAGTTCTTC
CASSFADFNEQFF
>TRBD1|many|TRBV19|TRBJ1-5
TGTGCCAGTAGTAGTGGGACAGGGAACAATCAGCCCCAGCATTTT
CASSSGTGNNQPQHF
>TRBD1|many|TRBV28|TRBJ2-1
TGTGCCAGCAGTTTTGGGACAGTCAATGAGCAGTTCTTC
CASSFGTVNEQFF
>-|many|TRBV28|TRBJ1-6
TGTGCCAGCAGCTCCACTACTTTCAATCCCCTCCACTTT
CASSSTTFNPLHF
>TRBD2|-|TRBV28|TRBJ2-7
TGTGCCAGCATTTTAGGGACTATCGGGCTCTACGAGCAGTACTTC
CASILGTIGLYEQYF
>TRBD1|medium-sized|TRBV6-1|TRBJ2-7
TGTGCCAGCAGAACCGGGACAGGGGGCTCCTACGAGCAGTACTTC
CASRTGTGGSYEQYF
>-|-|TRBV11-2|TRBJ1-3
TGTGCCAGCAGCCCTCAGAGCTCTGGAAACACCATATATTTT
CASSPQSSGNTIYF
>-|many|TRBV30|TRBJ1-2
TGTGCCTGGAGTGTACAGGCGGGAGGGAACTATGGCTACACCTTC
CAWSVQAGGNYGYTF
>TRBD1|many|TRBV10-2|TRBJ1-4
TGCGCCAGCAGGGGACAGGGGGCTGAAAAACTGTTTTTT
CASRGQGAEKLFF
>TRBD2|-|TRBV11-2|TRBJ2-3
TGTGCCAGCAGGGGTGGCGGGGGGACCACAGATACGCAGTATTTT
CASRGGGGTTDTQYF
>-|-|TRBV2|TRBJ2-3
TGTGCCAGCAGGACCGGACGAAGAACAGATACGCAGTATTTT
CASRTGRRTDTQYF
>-|many|TRBV6-1|TRBJ2-1
TGTGCCAGCAGTTTGGGACAATTTCTGGGGCATGAGCAGTTCTTC
CASSLGQFLGHEQFF
>TRBD1|many|TRBV7-9|TRBJ2-2
TGTGCCAGCAGCTTAGTTCGGCAGGGGGCCGGGGAGCTGTTTTTT
CASSLVRQGAGELFF
>TRBD1|-|TRBV19|TRBJ2-3
TGTGCCAGTAGTTCCAGGGGGCAAGTTTCAGATACGCAGTATTTT
CASSSRGQVSDTQYF
>TRBD1|medium-sized|TRBV6-2/TRBV6-3|TRBJ2-3
TGTGCCAGCATCGAAACAGGGGGCGAAGTAGATACGCAGTATTTT
CASIETGGEVDTQYF
>TRBD2|many|TRBV7-7|TRBJ2-2
TGTGCCAGCAGCCCAGGGGCACTAGCGGGGGGCACCGGGGAGCTGTTTTTT
CASSPGALAGGTGELFF
>-|many|TRBV12-3/TRBV12-4|TRBJ1-5
TGTGCCAGCAGTTTAAAGTTTGATCAGCCCCAGCATTTT
CASSLKFDQPQHF
>-|-|TRBV5-1|TRBJ2-7
TGCGCCAGCAGCTTGGGTCGGGGGGCGAAATCCTACGAGCAGTACTTC
CASSLGRGAKSYEQYF
>-|-|TRBV19|TRBJ1-6
TGTGCCTGGAGTGGGGGTATTGATTCACCCCTCCACTTT
CAWSGGIDSPLHF
>-|many|TRBV28|TRBJ1-1
TGTGCCAGCAGTTTTGTCTCGAGTCTTGGGGTCGGCGCTTTCTTT
CASSFVSSLGVGAFF
>-|many|TRBV5-8|TRBJ2-7
TGTGCCAGCAGCTTTGGCAGGGGAAGGGGCCCCTACGAGCAGTACTTC
CASSFGRGRGPYEQYF
>-|many|TRBV11-2|TRBJ2-2
TGTGCCAGCAGCTTAGAGGCAGGGGCGGACACCGGGGAGCTGTTTTTT
CASSLEAGADTGELFF
>-|-|TRBV7-9|TRBJ2-7
TGTGCCATCATCTGGGACGGCTACGAGCAGTACTTC
CAIIWDGYEQYF
>-|few|TRBV6-1|TRBJ1-1
TGTGCCAGCAGTTCGACAGTGAACACTGAAGCTTTCTTT
CASSSTVNTEAFF
>TRBD2|many|TRBV28|TRBJ2-7
TGTGCCAGCAGTAGACTAGCGGGAGTGGGGGAGCAGTACTTC
CASSRLAGVGEQYF
>-|many|TRBV5-1|TRBJ2-2
TGCGCCAGCAGCTCGACGGGCAACACCGGGGAGCTGTTTTTT
CASSSTGNTGELFF
>-|-|TRBV12-3/TRBV12-4|TRBJ2-7
TGTGCCAGCAGTCCGGAGTCCTACGAGCAGTACTTC
CASSPESYEQYF
>TRBD1|many|TRBV7-9|TRBJ2-7
TGTGCCAGCAGCCCGGGACAGGGGAGGACCTACGAGCAGTACTTC
CASSPGQGRTYEQYF
>-|many|TRBV28|TRBJ1-2
TGTGCCAGCAGTTCCGACCGACACTATGGCTACACCTTC
CASSSDRHYGYTF
>-|many|TRBV20-1|TRBJ2-7
TGCAGTGCTAGACCCCTCGAGGGGAACTACGAGCAGTACTTC
CSARPLEGNYEQYF
>-|many|TRBV28|TRBJ2-2
TGTGCCAGCAGACCGGGGGTCAACACCGGGGAGCTGTTTTTT
CASRPGVNTGELFF
>TRBD1|many|TRBV10-2|TRBJ1-1
TGCGCCAGCAGCAATTTCGGGACAGTCATTGAAGCTTTCTTT
CASSNFGTVIEAFF